The following is a T cell receptor (beta chain) sequence with its context. Repertoires were generated with immunoSEQ multiplex PCR, while TCRdb's copy carries only in-frame clones and drops some. The sample shows about 59,000 clones, roughly 76% of them seen only once. These data are taken from a study of radiotherapy plus CTLA-4 blockade in lung cancer. The clonotype comes from a human donor with non-small cell lung cancer whose response to radiotherapy plus ipilimumab could not be evaluated. Sequences were derived from peripheral blood, sampled from a patient treated with radiotherapy plus ipilimumab.

CDR3 DNA sequence: TGTGCCAGCAGTCCCCGGACAGGAAGGGCGGTCACTGAAGCTTTCTTT. Protein: CASSPRTGRAVTEAFF. This chain links TRBV28 with TRBJ1-1, with 7 bases matching TRBD1. V gave up 5 bases and J gave up 4 bases; unmatched junction bases: 13. Germline V gene sequence: CDR1 MDHEN, CDR2 SYDVKM. CDR3 length equals 16 residues. Complete variable domain (other parts from reference TRBV28 and TRBJ1-1): DVKVTQSSRYLVKRTGEKVFLECVQDMDHENMFWYRQDPGLGLRLIYFSYDVKMKEKGDIPEGYSVSREKKERFSLILESASTNQTSMYLCASSPRTGRAVTEAFFGQGTRLTVV.